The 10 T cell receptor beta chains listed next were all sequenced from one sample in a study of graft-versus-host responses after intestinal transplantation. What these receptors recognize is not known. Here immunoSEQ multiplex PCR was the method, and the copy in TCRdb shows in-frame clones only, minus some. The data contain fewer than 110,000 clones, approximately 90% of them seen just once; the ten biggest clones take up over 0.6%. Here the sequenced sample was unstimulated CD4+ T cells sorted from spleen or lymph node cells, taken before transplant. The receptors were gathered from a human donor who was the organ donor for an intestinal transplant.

The CDR3 spells CASRAGDGYTF. The CDR3 coding sequence is TGTGCCAGCAGGGCTGGCGATGGCTACACCTTC. V is TRBV2 and J is TRBJ1-2; D gene ambiguous. Germline values: CDR1 SNHLY, CDR2 FYNNEI. The CDR3 covers 11 residues. V lost 6 bases and J lost 6, with 8 bases in between.

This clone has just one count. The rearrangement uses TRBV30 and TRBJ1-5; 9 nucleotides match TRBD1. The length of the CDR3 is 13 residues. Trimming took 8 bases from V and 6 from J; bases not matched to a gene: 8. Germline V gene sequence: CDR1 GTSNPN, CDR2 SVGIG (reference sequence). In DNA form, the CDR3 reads TGTGCCGGTAACACAGGGGGCGGTCAGCCCCAGCATTTT. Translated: CAGNTGGGQPQHF.

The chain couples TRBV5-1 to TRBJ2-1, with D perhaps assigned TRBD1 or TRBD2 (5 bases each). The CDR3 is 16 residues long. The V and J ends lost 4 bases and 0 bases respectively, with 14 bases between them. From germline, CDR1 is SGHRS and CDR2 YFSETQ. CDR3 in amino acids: CASSPTAGGSYNEQFF. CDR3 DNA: TGCGCCAGCAGCCCGACTGCTGGGGGCTCCTACAATGAGCAGTTCTTC.

CDR3 DNA sequence: TGCGCCAGCAGCCGGGCAGGGGGCACTGGAAACTTCTACGAGCAGTACTTC. The encoded protein is CASSRAGGTGNFYEQYF. This rearrangement joins TRBV5-1 to TRBJ2-7; the match to TRBD1 covers 8 bases. Trimming at V came to 4 bases and at J to 3 bases, leaving 15 bases not matched to a gene. The germline gives CDR1 SGHRS, CDR2 YFSETQ. The CDR3 runs 17 residues.

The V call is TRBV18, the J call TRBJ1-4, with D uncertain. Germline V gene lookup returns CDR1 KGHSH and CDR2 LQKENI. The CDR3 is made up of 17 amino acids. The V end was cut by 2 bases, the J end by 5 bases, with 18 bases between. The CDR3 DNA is TGTGCCAGCTCACCAACGGAACGCCGACCTCAAAATGAAAAACTGTTTTTT. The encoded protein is CASSPTERRPQNEKLFF.

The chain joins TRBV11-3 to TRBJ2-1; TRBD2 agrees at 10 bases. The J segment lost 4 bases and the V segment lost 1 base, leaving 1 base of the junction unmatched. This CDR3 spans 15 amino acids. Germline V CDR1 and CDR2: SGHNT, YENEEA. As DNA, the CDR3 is TGTGCCAGCAGCTTAGGGACTAGCGGATACAATGAGCAGTTCTTC. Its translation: CASSLGTSGYNEQFF.

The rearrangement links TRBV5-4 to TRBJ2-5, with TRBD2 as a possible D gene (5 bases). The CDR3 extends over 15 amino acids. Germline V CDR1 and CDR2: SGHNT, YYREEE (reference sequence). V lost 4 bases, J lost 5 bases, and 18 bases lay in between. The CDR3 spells CASSPSGVAAETQYF. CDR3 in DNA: TGTGCCAGCAGCCCCAGCGGCGTTGCGGCGGAGACCCAGTACTTC.

The CDR3 protein is CASSIVSGGSSHTGELFF. As DNA, the CDR3 is TGTGCCAGTAGTATAGTCTCCGGCGGGAGCTCGCACACCGGGGAGCTGTTTTTT. This chain uses TRBV19 with TRBJ2-2; 7 bases are shared with TRBD2. The germline CDR1 and CDR2 sequences are LNHDA and SQIVND (reference sequence). This CDR3 has 18 residues. V shed 1 base, J shed 3 bases, and the junction held 11 bases outside the gene matches. Full variable domain (rest looked up from reference TRBV19 and TRBJ2-2): DGGITQSPKYLFRKEGQNVTLSCEQNLNHDAMYWYRQDPGQGLRLIYYSQIVNDFQKGDIAEGYSVSREKKESFPLTVTSAQKNPTAFYLCASSIVSGGSSHTGELFFGEGSRLTVL.

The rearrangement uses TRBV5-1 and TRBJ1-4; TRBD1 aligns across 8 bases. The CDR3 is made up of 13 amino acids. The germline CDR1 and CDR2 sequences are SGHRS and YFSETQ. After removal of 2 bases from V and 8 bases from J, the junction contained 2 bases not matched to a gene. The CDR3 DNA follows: TGCGCCAGCAGCTTAGCAGGGGGCGAAAAACTGTTTTTT. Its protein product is CASSLAGGEKLFF.

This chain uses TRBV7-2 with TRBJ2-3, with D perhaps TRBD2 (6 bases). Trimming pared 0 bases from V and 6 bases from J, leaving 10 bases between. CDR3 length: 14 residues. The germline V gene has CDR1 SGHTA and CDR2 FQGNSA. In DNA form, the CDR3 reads TGTGCCAGCAGCTTAGCACTAGCATCTGATACGCAGTATTTT. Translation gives CASSLALASDTQYF.